The sequence of this T cell receptor (beta chain) was determined in a study of cytomegalovirus exposure and HLA in healthy donors. Study-wide findings and caveats: The authors enumerated 164 TCR beta chains as linked to cytomegalovirus. Confirmation was obtained in vitro that a few CMV-associated chains are specific for CMV antigens. The classifier reportedly diagnosed cytomegalovirus status with high specificity and sensitivity. Rare sequences made up most TCRs, while some public TCRs were found in many donors.

The assay was immunoSEQ multiplex PCR, and TCRdb's table has in-frame clones only and misses some. The table includes roughly 330,000 clones, 87% detected once. Germline V CDR1 and CDR2: MNHEY, SMNVEV (reference sequence). This CDR3 region has 14 residues. V lost 4 bases, J lost 5 bases, and 3 bases stayed unmatched. Details on this clone: Its target is not known.

The specimen was PBMCs. The genes are TRBV27 and TRBJ2-5; 11 positions match TRBD2. This TCR was sampled from a woman in her twenties or thirties in good health and CMV-seropositive. The DNA for the CDR3 is TGTGCCAGCAGTTCCCTAGCGGGAGGCGAGACCCAGTACTTC. Encoded protein: CASSSLAGGETQYF.